This passage covers 6 T cell receptor beta chains from one sample sequenced in a study of shared clonotypes between healthy human individuals. Measured with immunoSEQ multiplex PCR; TCRdb has only the in-frame clones, and not every one. The table records 1.5 million to 1.9 million clones, 98% of them present only once. Material: naive CD4+ T cells sorted from blood. The subset denotes: CD45RA+ positively selected. Source of these receptors: a man younger than 40 in good health.

The CDR3 DNA sequence: TGTGCCAGCAGCCCGGCTACTAGCGTCGCCAAAAACATTCAGTACTTC. This encodes CASSPATSVAKNIQYF. The chain is built from TRBV5-4 and TRBJ2-4, with 7 bases identical to TRBD2. The CDR3 extends over 16 amino acids. Germline CDR1 and CDR2: SGHNT and YYREEE (reference sequence). V was pared by 4 bases and J by 1 base, with 8 bases of the junction left unmatched.

This clone was recorded once. The chain carries TRBV6-6 and TRBJ1-5; D is unclear. This CDR3 has 13 residues. Trimming took 2 bases from V and 6 from J, leaving 8 bases between them. Germline CDR1 MNHNY, CDR2 SVGAGI (reference sequence). CDR3 in amino acids: CASSYEGSQPQHF. CDR3 DNA sequence: TGTGCCAGCAGTTACGAGGGCTCTCAGCCCCAGCATTTT.

V usage is TRBV6-1 and J usage is TRBJ2-7, with 12 bases aligning to TRBD2. The CDR3 contains 13 residues. Germline V gives CDR1 MNHNS, CDR2 SASEGT. V lost 3 bases and J lost 12; bases outside the gene matches: 6. CDR3 region: CASSEPSGRARYF. CDR3 nucleotide sequence: TGTGCCAGCAGTGAGCCTAGCGGGAGGGCCCGGTACTTC.

The rearrangement uses TRBV9 and TRBJ2-2, with 9 bases aligning to TRBD1. Germline loops: CDR1 SGDLS, CDR2 YYNGEE. With V trimmed by 4 bases and J by 3 bases, 10 bases remained unmatched. This CDR3 is 17 amino acids long. CDR3 coding DNA: TGTGCCAGCAGCCCACGACCGGGACAGGGCGACACCGGGGAGCTGTTTTTT. Translation: CASSPRPGQGDTGELFF. The full variable domain, with the rest looked up from reference TRBV9 and TRBJ2-2, is DSGVTQTPKHLITATGQRVTLRCSPRSGDLSVYWYQQSLDQGLQFLIQYYNGEERAKGNILERFSAQQFPDLHSELNLSSLELGDSALYFCASSPRPGQGDTGELFFGEGSRLTVL.

The chain links TRBV18 to TRBJ1-4; D might be TRBD1 (5 bases). V gave up 3 bases and J gave up 4 bases, with 9 bases separating them. Germline lookup yields CDR1 KGHSH and CDR2 LQKENI. The CDR3 contains 14 residues. The CDR3 here is CASSPQGLNEKLFF. The CDR3 region has the DNA TGTGCCAGCTCACCGCAGGGACTTAATGAAAAACTGTTTTTT.

The V call is TRBV28, the J call TRBJ1-1, with D hard to call. V was shortened by 7 bases and J by 8 bases, with 17 bases between the two germline ends. Germline values: CDR1 MDHEN, CDR2 SYDVKM. The CDR3 sequence is 13 residues long. This chain's CDR3 is CASTLQYTSEAFF. CDR3 DNA sequence: TGTGCCAGCACCCTTCAGTACACATCAGAAGCTTTCTTT.